This T cell receptor beta chain was found in a study of identical twins (dated by TCRdb to about 2016). General notes on the study: To test whether fetal clonotypes persist, this study deep-sequenced TCR alpha and beta repertoires from monozygotic twins, from unrelated adults of various ages, and from cord blood. Replicate twin experiments were performed at different times using different library preparation protocols to rule out contamination. Study-wide conclusions, independent of this receptor: In monozygotic twins, recombination models systematically underestimated out-of-frame TCR alpha sharing, but the models matched the sharing seen between unrelated individuals. Out-of-frame TCR alpha sequences shared between twins showed an excess of low generation-probability sequences compared with coincidental sharing between unrelated individuals. Fewer insertions were carried by abundant cord blood beta clonotypes; a weaker similar trend was observed in young adult naive repertoires, while no such trend was observed in memory repertoires. In beta out-of-frame sequences, excess twin sharing was weaker, because having fewer shared sequences lowered the signal-to-noise ratio. Because the same donors could not be followed over many years, the conclusions depended on cross-sectional statistical analysis. Invariant T cells such as MAIT and iNKT could partly confound zero-insertion analyses, though diverse VJ usage argued against this for most clonotypes.

The library was obtained by 5' RACE. These reads were obtained on an Illumina HiSeq 2000. Template switching added a universal primer binding site, and the final cDNA carried a unique molecular identifier that allowed TCR cDNA molecules to be counted accurately. Specific primers in the conserved constant-segment region were used to synthesize first-strand cDNA for the TCR alpha and beta chains. To control for contamination, every cDNA library carried two barcodes: a SMART-Mk sample barcode plus Illumina barcodes. TruSeq adapter sequences, together with Illumina sample barcodes, were added in two successive PCR steps. Sequencing of the TCR alpha and beta cDNA libraries was done on the Illumina HiSeq platform using custom primers. Per the source publication's procedure: MiGEC was used to process raw reads and extract unique molecular identifiers, and MiXCR was used to find CDR3 positions. Recombination models were inferred per individual with the repgenHMM and IGoR tools using an EM algorithm. The analysis of shared clonotypes was done with the tcR package in R, with sharing normalized by the product of cloneset sizes. Out-of-frame nonproductive sequences were analyzed to study raw recombination free of thymic and clonal selection effects. TCRdb reran the public reads through fastp at Q25 and MiXCR, keeping productive beta chains. Rows with a matching CDR3 protein are joined into one entry that keeps the most common DNA and genes. TCRdb, not the authors, supplied the V and J calls. Across this sample there are approximately 1.8 million distinct CDR3 sequences, with about 32% seen only once. The ten largest clones capture about 0.27% of the sample.

There are 14 amino acids in the CDR3, from cysteine to phenylalanine inclusive. Solely the CDR3 DNA is kept, with 42 bases framed from the first base. Via the germline V gene, CDR1 is SGHVS and CDR2 FNYEAQ. Trimming removed 5 bases from V and 4 bases from J; the gene matches leave 7 bases unexplained. All donors were healthy Caucasians. As concerns this clonotype: Its antigen is still unknown. Base qualities are not at hand, and no much larger clone is one base apart.

The chain joins TRBV7-6 to TRBJ2-7, with 8 bases aligning to TRBD2. The TCR comes from a newborn girl in good health. The sample taken for sequencing was cord blood. The DNA sequence is given as TGTGCCAGCAGCCTACCGACTAGCGAGTACGAGCAGTACTTC. Translated, this is CASSLPTSEYEQYF.